The clone carrying this T cell receptor (beta chain) was seen a handful of times. Its antigen is unknown. TCRdb used MiXCR to reprocess the 5' RACE reads, holding one entry per CDR3 protein. In the table there are roughly 100,000 distinct CDR3 sequences, around 12% of which are singletons. The sample comes from a study of T-cell memory formation after mild COVID-19. Looking at the study overall: The TCR clusters were mostly specific to one donor. General study results and limits: CD4+ bias marked clones expanding day 15 to 37, unlike balanced contracting clones. Some clones that responded were present in memory (sampled pre-infection), which suggests cross-reactive memory joined. Whether day 37 second-wave clones are SARS-CoV-2-specific was not confirmed.

Trimming left V 2 bases short and J 0 bases short, with 6 bases between. This CDR3 comprises 14 residues. Germline loops: CDR1 LNHDA, CDR2 SQIVND (reference sequence). This clonotype was obtained from an adult woman who had mild COVID-19 (a few samples of this study predate the infection). Cell type and time point are not known. The sample was PBMCs or a T cell subset sorted from them (not recorded which). The rearrangement joins TRBV19 to TRBJ2-3; perhaps TRBD1 as D (5 bases). The CDR3 loop is CASSITGSTDTQYF. CDR3 nucleotide sequence: TGTGCCAGTAGTATAACAGGAAGCACAGATACGCAGTATTTT.